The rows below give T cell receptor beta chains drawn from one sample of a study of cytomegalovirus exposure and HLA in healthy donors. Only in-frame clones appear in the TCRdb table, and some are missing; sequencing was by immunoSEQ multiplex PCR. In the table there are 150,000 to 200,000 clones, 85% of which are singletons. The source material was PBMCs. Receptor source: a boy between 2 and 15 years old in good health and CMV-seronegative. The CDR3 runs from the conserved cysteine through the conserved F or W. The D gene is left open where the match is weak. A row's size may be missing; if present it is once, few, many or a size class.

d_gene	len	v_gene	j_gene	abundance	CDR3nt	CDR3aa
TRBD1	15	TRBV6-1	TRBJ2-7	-	TGTGCCAGCAGTGAGGGGACAGGGGGCGGCTACGAGCAGTACTTC	CASSEGTGGGYEQYF
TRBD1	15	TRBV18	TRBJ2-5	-	TGTGCCAGCTCAACGCGACAGGGGGAGTACGAGACCCAGTACTTC	CASSTRQGEYETQYF
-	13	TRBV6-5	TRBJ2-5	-	TGTGCCAGCAGAGACTTAGCGCAAGAGACCCAGTACTTC	CASRDLAQETQYF
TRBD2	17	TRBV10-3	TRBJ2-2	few	TGTGCCATCAGAACGAGGGGACTAGCGGGGAACACCGGGGAGCTGTTTTTT	CAIRTRGLAGNTGELFF
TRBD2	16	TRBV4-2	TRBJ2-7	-	TGTGCCAGCAGCCCCGGGCATACTAGCGGGTCCGGAGAGCAGTACTTC	CASSPGHTSGSGEQYF
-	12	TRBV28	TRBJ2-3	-	TGTGCCAGCAGTTTCTATCTCGGGGAGCAGTATTTT	CASSFYLGEQYF
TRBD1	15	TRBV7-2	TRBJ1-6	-	TGTGCCAGCAGCCCCTCTGGGACAGGGGTTTCACCCCTCCACTTT	CASSPSGTGVSPLHF
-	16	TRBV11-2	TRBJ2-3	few	TGTGCCAGCAGCTTATTCGGGGGAACTAGCACAGATACGCAGTATTTT	CASSLFGGTSTDTQYF
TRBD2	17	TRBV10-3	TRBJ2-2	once	TGTGCCATCAGTGCAGGACTAGCGGGGGGTTACACCGGGGAGCTGTTTTTT	CAISAGLAGGYTGELFF
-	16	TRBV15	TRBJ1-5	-	TGTGCCACCAGCAGAGATAAGGGGGTTTCGGGCCAGCCCCAGCATTTT	CATSRDKGVSGQPQHF
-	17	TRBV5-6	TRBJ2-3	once	TGTGCCAGCAGCCTCGACCGTTGGGGGGGGCCGATAGATACGCAGTATTTT	CASSLDRWGGPIDTQYF
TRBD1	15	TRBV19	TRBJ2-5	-	TGTGCCAGTACCAACCCGGGACAGGGGGTAAAGACCCAGTACTTC	CASTNPGQGVKTQYF
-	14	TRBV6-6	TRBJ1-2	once	TGTGCCAGCAGTTTTCCGGGACTCTGGGAGGGCTACACCTTC	CASSFPGLWEGYTF
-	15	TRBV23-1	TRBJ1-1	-	TGCGCCAGCAGTCAATGCGCGTTTAAGAACACTGAAGCTTTCTTT	CASSQCAFKNTEAFF
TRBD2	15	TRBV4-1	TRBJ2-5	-	TGCGCCAGCAGCCAAGTTGGACTAGGGCAAGAGACCCAGTACTTC	CASSQVGLGQETQYF
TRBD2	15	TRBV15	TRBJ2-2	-	TGTGCCACCAGGGCTAGCGGCGCGAACACCGGGGAGCTGTTTTTT	CATRASGANTGELFF
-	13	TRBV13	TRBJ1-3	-	TGTGCCAGCAGCACAATACACGGAAACACCATATATTTT	CASSTIHGNTIYF
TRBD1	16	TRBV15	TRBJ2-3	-	TGTGCCACCAGCAGTCTCGGACAGGGGCCCACAGATACGCAGTATTTT	CATSSLGQGPTDTQYF
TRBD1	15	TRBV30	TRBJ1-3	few	TGTGCCTGGAGTCGGGACAGCGGCTCTGGAAACACCATATATTTT	CAWSRDSGSGNTIYF
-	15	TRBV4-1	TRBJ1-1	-	TGCGCCAGCAGCCTTCCACAGGGACGGAACACTGAAGCTTTCTTT	CASSLPQGRNTEAFF
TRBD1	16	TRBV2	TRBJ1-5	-	TGTGCCAGCAGTGTCGGGGGACAGGGTAGGGGACAGCCCCAGCATTTT	CASSVGGQGRGQPQHF
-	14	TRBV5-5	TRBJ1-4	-	TGTGCCAGCAGCTTGGGGGACTCCAGTGAAAAACTGTTTTTT	CASSLGDSSEKLFF
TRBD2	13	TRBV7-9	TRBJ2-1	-	TGTGCCAGCAGCGCGGGACTAGCGGGAGGGGGGTTCTTC	CASSAGLAGGGFF
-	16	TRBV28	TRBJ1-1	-	TGTGCCAGCAGTCCCAGCCGGGGGAGTGGAAACACTGAAGCTTTCTTT	CASSPSRGSGNTEAFF
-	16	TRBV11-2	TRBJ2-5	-	TGTGCCAGCAGCTTTCTCGGACAGACTAATCAAGAGACCCAGTACTTC	CASSFLGQTNQETQYF
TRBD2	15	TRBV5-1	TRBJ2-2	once	TGCGCCAGCAGCGTAACTAGCGGGAACACCGGGGAGCTGTTTTTT	CASSVTSGNTGELFF
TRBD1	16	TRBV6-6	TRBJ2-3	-	TGTGCCAGCAGAGTGGCAGGGGGCCTTGGCACAGATACGCAGTATTTT	CASRVAGGLGTDTQYF
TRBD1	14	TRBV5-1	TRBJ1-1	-	TGCGCCAGCACCCTGCAGGGGGGTTACACTGAAGCTTTCTTT	CASTLQGGYTEAFF
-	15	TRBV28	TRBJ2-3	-	TGTGCCAGCAGTTCCCCCGGGATACACACAGATACGCAGTATTTT	CASSSPGIHTDTQYF
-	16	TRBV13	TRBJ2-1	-	TGTGCCAGCAGCCCAGGACACAGAGCCGGGTACAATGAGCAGTTCTTC	CASSPGHRAGYNEQFF
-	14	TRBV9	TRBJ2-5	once	TGTGCCAGCAGCGCCCACGTGGGAGAAGAGACCCAGTACTTC	CASSAHVGEETQYF
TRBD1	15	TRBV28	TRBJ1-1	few	TGTGCCAGCACCCTACTCAGGGGGAAGAACACTGAAGCTTTCTTT	CASTLLRGKNTEAFF
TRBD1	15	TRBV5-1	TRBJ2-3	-	TGCGCCAGCAGCCAGCTAGGGGGCTTCACAGATACGCAGTATTTT	CASSQLGGFTDTQYF
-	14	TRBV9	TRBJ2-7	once	TGTGCCAGCAGCGTAGCTCCCAGAGGCTACGAGCAGTACTTC	CASSVAPRGYEQYF
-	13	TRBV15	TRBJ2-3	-	TGTGCCACCAGGACTCGAGGGTCAGATACGCAGTATTTT	CATRTRGSDTQYF
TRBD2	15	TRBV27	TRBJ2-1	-	TGTGCCAGCGGATTAGCGGGAGGGTACCACAATGAGCAGTTCTTC	CASGLAGGYHNEQFF
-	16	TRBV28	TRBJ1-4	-	TGTGCCAGCAGTCCGGTCGCAGGGGCAACTAATGAAAAACTGTTTTTT	CASSPVAGATNEKLFF
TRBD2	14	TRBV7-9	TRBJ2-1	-	TGTGCCAGCACCCCGCGGGCTAGCGGATCCGAGCAGTTCTTC	CASTPRASGSEQFF
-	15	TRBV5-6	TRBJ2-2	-	TGTGCCAGCAGCTTGACCAGGGGTGGTTCCGGGGAGCTGTTTTTT	CASSLTRGGSGELFF
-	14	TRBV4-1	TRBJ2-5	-	TGCGCCAGCAGCCAAAAACTAGCCCAAGAGACCCAGTACTTC	CASSQKLAQETQYF
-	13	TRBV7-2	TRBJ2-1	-	TGTGCCAGCAGCTTCAACCCAGGGTCTGAGCAGTTCTTC	CASSFNPGSEQFF
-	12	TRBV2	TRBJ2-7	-	TGTGCCAGCAGTGAAGCGCGCTACGAGCAGTACTTC	CASSEARYEQYF
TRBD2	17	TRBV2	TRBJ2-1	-	TGTGCCAGCACCCAGCGGGGGGCCCTCGACCTAGCGGATGAGCAGTTCTTC	CASTQRGALDLADEQFF
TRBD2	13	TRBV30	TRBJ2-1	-	TGTGCCTGGAGTGTATCCTCCGGGGGGGAGCAGTTCTTC	CAWSVSSGGEQFF
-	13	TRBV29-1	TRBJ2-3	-	TGCAGCGTCTTAGGGGGGGGCACAGATCCGCAGTATTTT	CSVLGGGTDPQYF